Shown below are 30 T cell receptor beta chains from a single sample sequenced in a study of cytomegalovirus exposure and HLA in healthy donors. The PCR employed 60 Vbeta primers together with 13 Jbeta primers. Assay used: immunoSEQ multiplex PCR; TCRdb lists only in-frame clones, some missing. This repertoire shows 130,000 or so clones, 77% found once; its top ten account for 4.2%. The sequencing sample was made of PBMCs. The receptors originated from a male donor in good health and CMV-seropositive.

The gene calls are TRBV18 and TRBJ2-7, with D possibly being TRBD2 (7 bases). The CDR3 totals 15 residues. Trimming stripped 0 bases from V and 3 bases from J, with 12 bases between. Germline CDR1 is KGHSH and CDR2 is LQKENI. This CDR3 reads CASSPPGRGGYEQYF. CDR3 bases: TGTGCCAGCTCACCACCGGGTAGGGGGGGCTACGAGCAGTACTTC. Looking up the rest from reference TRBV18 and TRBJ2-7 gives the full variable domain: NAGVMQNPRHLVRRRGQEARLRCSPMKGHSHVYWYRQLPEEGLKFMVYLQKENIIDESGMPKERFSAEFPKEGPSILRIQQVVRGDSAAYFCASSPPGRGGYEQYFGPGTRLTVT.

As DNA, the CDR3 is TGTGCCAGTAGTATCCACTTCTATGAGCAGTTCTTC. Residues: CASSIHFYEQFF. V usage is TRBV19 and J usage is TRBJ2-1; D is unresolved. This CDR3 has 12 amino acids. CDR1 is LNHDA, CDR2 SQIVND, per germline (reference sequence). Trimming removed 3 bases at V and 8 bases at J, with 8 bases between.

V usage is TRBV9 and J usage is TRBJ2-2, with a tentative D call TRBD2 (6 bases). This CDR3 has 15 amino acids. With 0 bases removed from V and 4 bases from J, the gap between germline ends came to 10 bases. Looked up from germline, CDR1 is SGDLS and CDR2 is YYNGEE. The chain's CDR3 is CASSVGLDPTGELFF. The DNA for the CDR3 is TGTGCCAGCAGCGTAGGACTAGACCCCACCGGGGAGCTGTTTTTT. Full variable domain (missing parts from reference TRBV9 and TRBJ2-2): DSGVTQTPKHLITATGQRVTLRCSPRSGDLSVYWYQQSLDQGLQFLIQYYNGEERAKGNILERFSAQQFPDLHSELNLSSLELGDSALYFCASSVGLDPTGELFFGEGSRLTVL.

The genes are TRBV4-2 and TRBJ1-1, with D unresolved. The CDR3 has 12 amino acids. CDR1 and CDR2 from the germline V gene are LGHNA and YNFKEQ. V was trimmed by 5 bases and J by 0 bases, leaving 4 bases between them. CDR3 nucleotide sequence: TGTGCCAGCAGCTACATGAACACTGAAGCTTTCTTT. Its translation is CASSYMNTEAFF.

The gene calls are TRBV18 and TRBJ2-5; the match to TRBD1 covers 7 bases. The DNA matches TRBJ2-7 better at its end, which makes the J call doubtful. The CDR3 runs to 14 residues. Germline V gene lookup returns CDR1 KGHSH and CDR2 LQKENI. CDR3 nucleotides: TGTGCCAGCTCACTGACAGGGTCCGTTTACGAGCAGTACTTC. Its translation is CASSLTGSVYEQYF.

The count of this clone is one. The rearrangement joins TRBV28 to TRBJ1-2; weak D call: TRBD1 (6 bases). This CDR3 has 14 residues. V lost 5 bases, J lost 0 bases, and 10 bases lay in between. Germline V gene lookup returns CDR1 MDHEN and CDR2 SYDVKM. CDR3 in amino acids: CASSLTGPNYGYTF. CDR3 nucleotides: TGTGCCAGCAGTCTGACAGGTCCTAACTATGGCTACACCTTC.

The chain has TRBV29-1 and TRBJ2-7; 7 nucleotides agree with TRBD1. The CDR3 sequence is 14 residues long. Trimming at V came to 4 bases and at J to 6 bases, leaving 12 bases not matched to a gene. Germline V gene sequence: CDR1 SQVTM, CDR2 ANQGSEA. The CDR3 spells CSVGGTVAGPEQYF. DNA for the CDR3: TGCAGCGTTGGAGGGACAGTCGCAGGCCCCGAGCAGTACTTC.

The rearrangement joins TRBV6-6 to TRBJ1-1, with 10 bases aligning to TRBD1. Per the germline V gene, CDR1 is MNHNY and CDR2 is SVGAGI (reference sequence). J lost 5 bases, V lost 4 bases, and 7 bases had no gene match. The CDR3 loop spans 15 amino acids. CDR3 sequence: CASSFDRGRGTEAFF. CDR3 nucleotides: TGTGCCAGCAGTTTCGACAGGGGGCGCGGGACTGAAGCTTTCTTT.

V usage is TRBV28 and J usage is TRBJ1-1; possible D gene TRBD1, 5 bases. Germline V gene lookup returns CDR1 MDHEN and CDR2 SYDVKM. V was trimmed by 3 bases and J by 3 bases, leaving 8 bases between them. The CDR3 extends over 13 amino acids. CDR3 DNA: TGTGCCAGCAGTTTGTGGGGGGACACTGAAGCTTTCTTT. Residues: CASSLWGDTEAFF.

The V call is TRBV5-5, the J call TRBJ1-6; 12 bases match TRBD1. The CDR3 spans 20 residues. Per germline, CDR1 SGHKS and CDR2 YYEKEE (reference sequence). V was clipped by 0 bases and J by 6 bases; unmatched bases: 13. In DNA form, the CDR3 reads TGTGCCAGCAGCTTGGACGCCGGGACAGGGGGCGTACGGATTAATTCACCCCTCCACTTT. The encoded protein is CASSLDAGTGGVRINSPLHF.

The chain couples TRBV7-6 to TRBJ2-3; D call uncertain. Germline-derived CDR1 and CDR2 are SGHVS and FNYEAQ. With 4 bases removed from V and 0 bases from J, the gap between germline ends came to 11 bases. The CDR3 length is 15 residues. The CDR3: CASSSRVSSTDTQYF. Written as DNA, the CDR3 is TGTGCCAGCAGCTCCCGGGTGTCTAGCACAGATACGCAGTATTTT.

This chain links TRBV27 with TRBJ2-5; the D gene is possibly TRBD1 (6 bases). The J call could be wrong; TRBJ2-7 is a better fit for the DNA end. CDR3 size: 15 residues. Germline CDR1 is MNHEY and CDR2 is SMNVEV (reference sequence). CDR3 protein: CASSPTSLPGDEQYF. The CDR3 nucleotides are TGTGCCAGCAGTCCCACATCCTTACCAGGGGACGAGCAGTACTTC.

This chain's CDR3 is CASSTGQGKRETQYF. The CDR3 DNA follows: TGTGCCAGCAGTACGGGACAGGGGAAACGGGAGACCCAGTACTTC. The chain carries TRBV28 and TRBJ2-5, with TRBD1 matching over 10 bases. Trimming cost V 5 bases and J 5 bases; bases outside gene matches: 8. Germline CDR1 MDHEN, CDR2 SYDVKM. There are 15 residues in the CDR3.

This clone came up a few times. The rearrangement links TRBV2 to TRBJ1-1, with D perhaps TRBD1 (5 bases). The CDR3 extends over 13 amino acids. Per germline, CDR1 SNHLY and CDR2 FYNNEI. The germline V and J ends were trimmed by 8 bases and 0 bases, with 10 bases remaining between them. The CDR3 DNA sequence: TGTGCCAGCCGCAGACAGATGAACACTGAAGCTTTCTTT. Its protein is CASRRQMNTEAFF.

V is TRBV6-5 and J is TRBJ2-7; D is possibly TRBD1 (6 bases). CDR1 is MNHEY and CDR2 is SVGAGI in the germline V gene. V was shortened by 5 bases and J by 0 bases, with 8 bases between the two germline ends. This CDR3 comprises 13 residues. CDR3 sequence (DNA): TGTGCCAGCAGTAGGGGACACTCCTACGAGCAGTACTTC. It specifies CASSRGHSYEQYF.

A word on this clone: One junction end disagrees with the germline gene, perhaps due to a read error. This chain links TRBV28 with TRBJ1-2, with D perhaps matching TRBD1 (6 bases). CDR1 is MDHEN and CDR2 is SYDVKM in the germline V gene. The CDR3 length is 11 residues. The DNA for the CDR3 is TGTGCCAGCAGAGGACAGTATGGCTGCACCTTC. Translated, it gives CASRGQYGCTF.

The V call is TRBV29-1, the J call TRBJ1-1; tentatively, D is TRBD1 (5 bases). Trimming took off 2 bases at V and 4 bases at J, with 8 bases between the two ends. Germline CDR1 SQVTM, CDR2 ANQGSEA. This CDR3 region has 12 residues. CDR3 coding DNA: TGCAGCGTTGAACCGGGGGTCACTGAAGCTTTCTTT. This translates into CSVEPGVTEAFF.

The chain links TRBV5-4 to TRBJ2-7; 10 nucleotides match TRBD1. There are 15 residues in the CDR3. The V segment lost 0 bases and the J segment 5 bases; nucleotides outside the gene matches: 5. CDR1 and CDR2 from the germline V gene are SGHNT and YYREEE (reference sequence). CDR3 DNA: TGTGCCAGCAGCTTGGATGGGACAGGGGACCACGAGCAGTACTTC. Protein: CASSLDGTGDHEQYF.

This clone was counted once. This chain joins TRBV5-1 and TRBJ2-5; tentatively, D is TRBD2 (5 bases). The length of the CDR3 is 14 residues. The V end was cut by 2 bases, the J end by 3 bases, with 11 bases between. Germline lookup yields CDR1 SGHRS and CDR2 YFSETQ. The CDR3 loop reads CASSLEPSKETQYF. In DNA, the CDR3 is TGCGCCAGCAGCTTAGAGCCTAGCAAAGAGACCCAGTACTTC.

The CDR3, as DNA: TGTGCCAGCAGAGGACAGGGGCGGAAAGCTTTCTTT. Translated, it gives CASRGQGRKAFF. The chain couples TRBV2 to TRBJ1-1; 9 nucleotides line up with TRBD1. V trimming: 6 bases; J trimming: 9 bases; junction bases outside the gene matches: 5. CDR3 size: 12 residues. In germline, CDR1 is SNHLY, CDR2 FYNNEI.

In DNA form, the CDR3 reads TGTGCCAGCAGCGCCCTATCAACCGGCACAGATACGCAGTATTTT. The encoded protein is CASSALSTGTDTQYF. V gene TRBV2 combines with J gene TRBJ2-3; D uncertain. Trimming pared 6 bases from V and 1 base from J, leaving 14 bases between. Germline CDR1 SNHLY, CDR2 FYNNEI. CDR3 length: 15 residues.

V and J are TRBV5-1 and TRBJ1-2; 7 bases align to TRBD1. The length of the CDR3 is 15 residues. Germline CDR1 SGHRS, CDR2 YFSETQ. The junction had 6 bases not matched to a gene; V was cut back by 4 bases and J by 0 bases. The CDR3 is CASSLGQAANYGYTF. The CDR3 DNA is TGCGCCAGCAGCCTCGGACAGGCTGCTAACTATGGCTACACCTTC.

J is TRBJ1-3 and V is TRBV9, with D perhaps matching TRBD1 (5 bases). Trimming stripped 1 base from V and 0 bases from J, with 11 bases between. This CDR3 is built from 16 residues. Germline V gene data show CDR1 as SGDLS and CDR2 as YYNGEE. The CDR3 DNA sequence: TGTGCCAGCAGCGTATCATTTCAGGGCTCTGGAAACACCATATATTTT. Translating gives CASSVSFQGSGNTIYF.

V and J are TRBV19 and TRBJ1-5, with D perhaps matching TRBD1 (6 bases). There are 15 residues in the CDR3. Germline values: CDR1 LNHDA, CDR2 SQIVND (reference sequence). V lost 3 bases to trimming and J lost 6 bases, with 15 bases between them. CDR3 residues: CASSILSGVGQPQHF. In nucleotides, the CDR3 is TGTGCCAGTAGTATTCTTTCAGGGGTCGGTCAGCCCCAGCATTTT.

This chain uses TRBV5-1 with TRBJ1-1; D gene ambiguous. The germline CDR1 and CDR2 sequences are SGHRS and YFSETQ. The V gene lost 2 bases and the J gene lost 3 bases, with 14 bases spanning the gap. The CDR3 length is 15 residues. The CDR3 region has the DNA TGCGCCAGCAGCTTCGACTCGTCCCCCGACACTGAAGCTTTCTTT. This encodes CASSFDSSPDTEAFF.

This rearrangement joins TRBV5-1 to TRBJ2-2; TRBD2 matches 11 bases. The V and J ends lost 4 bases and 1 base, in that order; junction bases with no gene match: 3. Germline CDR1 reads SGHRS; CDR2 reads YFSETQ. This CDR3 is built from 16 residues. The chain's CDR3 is CASSLGTSGNTGELFF. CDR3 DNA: TGCGCCAGCAGCCTAGGGACTAGCGGGAACACCGGGGAGCTGTTTTTT. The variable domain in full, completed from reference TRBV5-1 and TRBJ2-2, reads KAGVTQTPRYLIKTRGQQVTLSCSPISGHRSVSWYQQTPGQGLQFLFEYFSETQRNKGNFPGRFSGRQFSNSRSEMNVSTLELGDSALYLCASSLGTSGNTGELFFGEGSRLTVL.

DNA for the CDR3: TGTGCCAGCAGCGAGGGTACTGAAGCTTTCTTT. Protein sequence: CASSEGTEAFF. The V and J genes are TRBV25-1 and TRBJ1-1; D ambiguous. The V and J ends lost 6 bases and 5 bases respectively, with 7 bases between them. Looked up from germline, CDR1 is MGHDK and CDR2 is SYGVNS. The CDR3 length is 11 residues.

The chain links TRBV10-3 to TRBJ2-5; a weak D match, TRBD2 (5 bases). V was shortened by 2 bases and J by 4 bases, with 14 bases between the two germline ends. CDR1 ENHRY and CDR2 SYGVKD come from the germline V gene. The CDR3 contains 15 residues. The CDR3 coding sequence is TGTGCCATCAGTGAGACTAGGACTTCCTCAGAGACCCAGTACTTC. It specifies CAISETRTSSETQYF.

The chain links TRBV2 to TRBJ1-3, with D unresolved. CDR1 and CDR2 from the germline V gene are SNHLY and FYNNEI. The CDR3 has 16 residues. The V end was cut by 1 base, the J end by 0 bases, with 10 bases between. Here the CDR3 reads CASSEVRAASGNTIYF. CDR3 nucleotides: TGTGCCAGCAGTGAAGTGAGGGCGGCCTCTGGAAACACCATATATTTT.

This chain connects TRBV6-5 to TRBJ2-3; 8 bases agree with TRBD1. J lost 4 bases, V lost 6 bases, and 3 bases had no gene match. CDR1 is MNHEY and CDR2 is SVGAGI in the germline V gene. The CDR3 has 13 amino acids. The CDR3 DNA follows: TGTGCCAGCAGGCCGACAGGGGCAGATACGCAGTATTTT. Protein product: CASRPTGADTQYF.